This entry lists 18 T cell receptor beta chains sequenced from one sample in a study of neurological immune-mediated disorders. Time point of the sample: longitudinal time-point 3. Each CDR3 protein gets one entry after TCRdb re-called the 5' RACE reads with MiXCR. The top ten clones hold 5% to 6% of a sample with approximately 85,000 distinct CDR3 sequences, roughly 4.5% of them seen once. Source material: PBMCs. Receptors were obtained from a woman aged 55 to 70 with multiple sclerosis.

This clonotype was observed a handful of times. V gene TRBV5-1 combines with J gene TRBJ2-1; D may match TRBD1 or TRBD2 (6 bases each). The CDR3 runs to 15 residues. Germline values: CDR1 SGHRS, CDR2 YFSETQ. V shed 8 bases and J shed 6 bases, with 21 bases lying between them. Here the CDR3 reads CASIRGAGFVNEQFF. Here the CDR3 DNA reads TGCGCCAGTATAAGGGGGGCAGGGTTTGTCAATGAGCAGTTCTTC.

This clonotype occurred many times. V and J are TRBV5-6 and TRBJ2-4, with TRBD2 matching over 11 bases. The CDR3 has 17 amino acids. Trimming removed 2 bases from V and 7 bases from J; junction bases left unmatched: 11. The germline V gene has CDR1 SGHDT and CDR2 YYEEEE. CDR3 residues: CASSFGGPSGGLNIQYF. DNA of the CDR3: TGTGCCAGCAGCTTCGGAGGACCTAGCGGGGGGCTTAACATTCAGTACTTC.

This clonotype was detected ten times or more. The rearrangement uses TRBV3-1 and TRBJ2-7, with TRBD2 matching 10 bases. Germline CDR1 and CDR2: LGHDT and YNNKEL (reference sequence). This CDR3 is built from 16 residues. Trimming cost V 4 bases and J 2 bases; bases outside gene matches: 8. As DNA, the CDR3 is TGTGCCAGCAGCCCTGGGATAGCGGGGGGTCCCTACGAGCAGTACTTC. Translated: CASSPGIAGGPYEQYF.

This clonotype was seen repeatedly, ten times or more. This chain links TRBV29-1 with TRBJ2-1; D might be TRBD1 or TRBD2, each matching 5 bases. V lost 5 bases and J 7 bases, leaving 9 bases between the germline ends. This CDR3 is built from 11 residues. CDR1 and CDR2 (germline): SQVTM, ANQGSEA. The CDR3 DNA reads as TGCAGCGTTTCGGGGCCTAATGAGCAGTTCTTC. This sequence encodes CSVSGPNEQFF.

In its sample, this clonotype was seen many times. This chain links TRBV24-1 with TRBJ2-1; 8 nucleotides match TRBD1. V trimming: 9 bases; J trimming: 7 bases; junction bases outside the gene matches: 4. The CDR3 covers 12 residues. CDR1 and CDR2 from the germline V gene are KGHDR and SFDVKD. CDR3 sequence (DNA): TGTGCCACCGCGCGACAGGGGAATGAGCAGTTCTTC. Protein: CATARQGNEQFF.

This clonotype has ten or more counts. The CDR3 sequence: CASSLTGAQHF. CDR3 sequence (DNA): TGTGCCAGCAGTCTGACAGGGGCCCAGCATTTT. The chain links TRBV12-3 or TRBV12-4 to TRBJ1-5; TRBD1 agrees at 8 bases. The junction had 2 bases not matched to a gene; V was cut back by 5 bases and J by 11 bases. The CDR3 totals 11 residues.

Ten or more counts support this clonotype. The chain joins TRBV20-1 to TRBJ2-1; 15 nucleotides align to TRBD2. With V trimmed by 6 bases and J by 7 bases, 10 bases remained unmatched. This CDR3 spans 16 amino acids. CDR1 is DFQATT and CDR2 is SNEGSKA in the germline V gene (reference sequence). This CDR3 reads CSATGTSGGRMNEQFF. CDR3 sequence (DNA): TGCAGTGCCACAGGGACTAGCGGGGGGAGGATGAATGAGCAGTTCTTC.

This clonotype appeared many times. This chain links TRBV6-5 with TRBJ2-7; D is perhaps TRBD2 (6 bases). Germline V lookup: CDR1 MNHEY, CDR2 SVGAGI. The CDR3 consists of 15 residues. Trimming took off 4 bases at V and 2 bases at J, with 15 bases between the two ends. CDR3 in DNA: TGTGCCAGCAGTTCCGCACAAACGGGGGCCTACGAGCAGTACTTC. This encodes CASSSAQTGAYEQYF.

The sample holds many counts of this clonotype. The chain couples TRBV7-9 to TRBJ2-2; D is unclear. The CDR3 has 12 residues. Looked up from germline, CDR1 is SEHNR and CDR2 is FQNEAQ (reference sequence). V was cut by 5 bases and J by 9 bases, with 10 bases left in between. The CDR3, as DNA: TGTGCCAGCAGCGGGTCCATTAGGGAGCTGTTTTTT. Translated, it gives CASSGSIRELFF.

The chain joins TRBV18 to TRBJ1-2; D not certain. Trimming shortened V by 2 bases and J by 8 bases, and 6 bases separated the two germline ends. This CDR3 is built from 11 residues. Germline V gene lookup returns CDR1 KGHSH and CDR2 LQKENI. The CDR3 DNA follows: TGTGCCAGCTCACCAGGCCGGGGCTACACCTTC. Translation gives CASSPGRGYTF. Complete variable domain (other parts from reference TRBV18 and TRBJ1-2): NAGVMQNPRHLVRRRGQEARLRCSPMKGHSHVYWYRQLPEEGLKFMVYLQKENIIDESGMPKERFSAEFPKEGPSILRIQQVVRGDSAAYFCASSPGRGYTFGSGTRLTVV.

There are many counts of this clonotype. The genes are TRBV5-1 and TRBJ1-3; no firm D call. The germline CDR1 and CDR2 sequences are SGHRS and YFSETQ. This CDR3 spans 14 amino acids. V was shortened by 3 bases and J by 0 bases, with 7 bases between the two germline ends. CDR3 nucleotides: TGCGCCAGCAGCTCGTCCGGCTCTGGAAACACCATATATTTT. It codes for CASSSSGSGNTIYF.

The J gene is TRBJ2-7, the V gene TRBV11-3; D not resolved. The CDR3 consists of 14 residues. CDR1 SGHNT and CDR2 YENEEA come from the germline V gene. Trimming removed 1 base from V and 2 bases from J, with 9 bases in between. The chain's CDR3 is CASSLGGQTYEQYF. CDR3 bases: TGTGCCAGCAGCTTAGGTGGGCAGACCTACGAGCAGTACTTC.

Ten or more counts support this clonotype. The gene calls are TRBV6-5 and TRBJ2-2, with TRBD2 matching 9 bases. The CDR3 length is 15 residues. CDR1 is MNHEY and CDR2 is SVGAGI in the germline V gene. With 8 bases clipped from V and 6 bases from J, the junction kept 10 bases outside the gene matches. The CDR3, as DNA: TGTGCCAGCTCCCTGGGCGGGGGGGCGGCCGGGGAGCTGTTTTTT. This gives the protein CASSLGGGAAGELFF.

This clonotype was recorded many times. In DNA, the CDR3 is TGTGCCAGCACTCAGACTACTACGGGCTACACCTTC. It translates to CASTQTTTGYTF. The V call is TRBV6-6, the J call TRBJ1-2, with D unresolved. The CDR3 is 12 residues long. Germline V gene lookup returns CDR1 MNHNY and CDR2 SVGAGI (reference sequence). The V end was cut by 7 bases, the J end by 8 bases, with 14 bases between.

The rearrangement links TRBV10-2 to TRBJ2-2; D is unclear. The CDR3 extends over 13 amino acids. V was pared by 8 bases and J by 5 bases, with 12 bases between. Germline V gene data show CDR1 as WSHSY and CDR2 as SAAADI. The DNA for the CDR3 is TGCGCCAGCCGAGGAGCCGAGACCGGGGAGCTGTTTTTT. Protein sequence: CASRGAETGELFF.

A note on this clonotype: Just one base apart from a much larger clone, this may be a read error. V and J are TRBV12-3 or TRBV12-4 and TRBJ1-1; D remains ambiguous. The V end was cut by 6 bases, the J end by 4 bases, with 15 bases between. The CDR3 length is 14 residues. CDR3 in amino acids: CASSLGSETTEAFF. The CDR3 bases are TGTGCCAGCAGCCTGGGGTCTGAGACCACTGAAGCTTTCTTT.

This clonotype came up many times. The J gene is TRBJ1-1, the V gene TRBV12-3 or TRBV12-4; D is uncertain. This CDR3 is 11 amino acids long. The V gene lost 8 bases and the J gene lost 5 bases, with 9 bases spanning the gap. CDR3 loop: CASSILTEAFF. For the CDR3, the DNA is TGTGCCAGCTCCATTCTTACTGAAGCTTTCTTT.

This clonotype has a count of ten or more. The V gene is TRBV7-9, the J gene TRBJ1-2, with D maybe TRBD1 (5 bases). CDR3 length: 16 amino acids. Trimming removed 4 bases from V and 2 bases from J, with 17 bases in between. Germline V gene data show CDR1 as SEHNR and CDR2 as FQNEAQ (reference sequence). CDR3 protein: CASSSGQRGPNYGYTF. The CDR3, as DNA: TGTGCCAGCAGCTCAGGCCAGAGGGGACCCAACTATGGCTACACCTTC.